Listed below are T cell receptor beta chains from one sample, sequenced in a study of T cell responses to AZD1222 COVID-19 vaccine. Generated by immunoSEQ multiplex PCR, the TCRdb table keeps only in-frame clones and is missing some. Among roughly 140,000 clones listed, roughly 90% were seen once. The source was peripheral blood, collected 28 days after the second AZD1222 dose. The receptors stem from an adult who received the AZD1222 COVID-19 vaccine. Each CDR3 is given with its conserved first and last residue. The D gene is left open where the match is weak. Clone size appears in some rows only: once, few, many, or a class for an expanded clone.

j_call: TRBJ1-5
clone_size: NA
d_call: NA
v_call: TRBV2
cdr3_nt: TGTGCCAGCAGTGCGACAGGTGGATATCAGCCCCAGCATTTT
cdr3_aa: CASSATGGYQPQHF

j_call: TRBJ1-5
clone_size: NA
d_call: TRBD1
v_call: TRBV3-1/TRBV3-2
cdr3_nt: TGTGCCAGCAGCCTGGGACAGAACAATCAGCCCCAGCATTTT
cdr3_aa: CASSLGQNNQPQHF

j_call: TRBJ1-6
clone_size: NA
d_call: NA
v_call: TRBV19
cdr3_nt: TGTGCCAGTAGTATAACCACCGCTCATAATTCACCCCTCCACTTT
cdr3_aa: CASSITTAHNSPLHF

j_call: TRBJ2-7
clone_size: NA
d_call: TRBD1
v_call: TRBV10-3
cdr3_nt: TGTGCCATCAGTAAGGGACAGGGAGGATACGAGCAGTACTTC
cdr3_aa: CAISKGQGGYEQYF

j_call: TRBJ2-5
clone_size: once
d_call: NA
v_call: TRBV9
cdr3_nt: TGTGCCAGCAGCGGGAGCTCCGGGACACGGCAAGAGACCCAGTACTTC
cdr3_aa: CASSGSSGTRQETQYF

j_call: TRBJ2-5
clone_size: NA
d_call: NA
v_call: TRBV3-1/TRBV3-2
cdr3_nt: TGTGCCAGCAGCCAAGGGGGCGGCGAAGAGACCCAGTACTTC
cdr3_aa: CASSQGGGEETQYF

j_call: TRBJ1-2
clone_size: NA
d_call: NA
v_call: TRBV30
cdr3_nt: TGTGCCTGGTACTCTAAAGGGCAGTCCTATGGCTACACCTTC
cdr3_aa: CAWYSKGQSYGYTF

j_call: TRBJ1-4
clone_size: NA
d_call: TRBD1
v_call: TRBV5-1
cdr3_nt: TGCGCCAGCAGCTTGACAACACAGGGGGCGAATTCTAATGAAAAACTGTTTTTT
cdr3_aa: CASSLTTQGANSNEKLFF

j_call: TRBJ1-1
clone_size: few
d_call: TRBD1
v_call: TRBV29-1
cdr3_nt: TGCAGCGTCGTGACAGGGAAAACTGAAGCTTTCTTT
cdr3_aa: CSVVTGKTEAFF

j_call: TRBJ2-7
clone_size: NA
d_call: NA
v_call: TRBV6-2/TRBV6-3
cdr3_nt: TGTGCCAGCAGTTACTCTCTGGAGTACGAGCAGTACTTC
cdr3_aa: CASSYSLEYEQYF

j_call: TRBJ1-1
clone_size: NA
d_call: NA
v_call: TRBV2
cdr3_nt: TGTGCCAGCAGTTCCGACGGGATTGAAGCTTTCTTT
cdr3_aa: CASSSDGIEAFF

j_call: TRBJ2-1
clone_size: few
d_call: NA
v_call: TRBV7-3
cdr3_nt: TGTGCCAGCAGCACAGGGTACAGTGAGCAGTTCTTC
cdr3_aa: CASSTGYSEQFF

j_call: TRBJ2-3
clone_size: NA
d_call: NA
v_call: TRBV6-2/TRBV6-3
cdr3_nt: TGTGCCAGCAGTTCTCACACAGATACGCAGTATTTT
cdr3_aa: CASSSHTDTQYF

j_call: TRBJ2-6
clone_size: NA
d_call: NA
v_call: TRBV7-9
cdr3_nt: TGTGCCAGCAGCCCCTGGGGGGACCCACGCTCTGGGGCCAACGTCCTGACTTTC
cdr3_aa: CASSPWGDPRSGANVLTF

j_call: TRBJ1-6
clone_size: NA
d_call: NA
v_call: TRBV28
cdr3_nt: TGTGCCAGCAATAACCGGGTAAATAATTCACCCCTCCACTTT
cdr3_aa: CASNNRVNNSPLHF

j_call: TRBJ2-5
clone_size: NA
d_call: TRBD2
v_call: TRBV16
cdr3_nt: TGTGCCAGCAGCCCCATAGAGGGACTAGCGGGAGAGAAGACCCAGTACTTC
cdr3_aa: CASSPIEGLAGEKTQYF

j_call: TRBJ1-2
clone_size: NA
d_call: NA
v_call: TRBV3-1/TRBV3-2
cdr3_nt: TGTGCCAGCAGCCAAGATAGGGGGGGTCTCTATGGCTACACCTTC
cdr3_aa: CASSQDRGGLYGYTF

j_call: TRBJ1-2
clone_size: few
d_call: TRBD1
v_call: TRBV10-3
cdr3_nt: TGTGCCAACCGGGACAGCGACAGGACGAGTTATGGCTACACCTTC
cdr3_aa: CANRDSDRTSYGYTF

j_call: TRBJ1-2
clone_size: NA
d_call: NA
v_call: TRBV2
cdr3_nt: TGTGCCAGCGTCGGGGATGTTAGCTATGGCTACACCTTC
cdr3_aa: CASVGDVSYGYTF

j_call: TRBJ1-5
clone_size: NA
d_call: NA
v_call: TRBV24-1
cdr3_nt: TGTGCCACCAGTGATTCCGGGGGTGGAAATCAGCCCCAGCATTTT
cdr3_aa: CATSDSGGGNQPQHF

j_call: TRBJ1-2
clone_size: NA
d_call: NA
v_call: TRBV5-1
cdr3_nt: TGCGCCAGCAGCTCGGCACCCCAGGTCAACTATGGCTACACCTTC
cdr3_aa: CASSSAPQVNYGYTF

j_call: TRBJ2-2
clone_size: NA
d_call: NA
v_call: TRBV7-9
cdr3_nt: TGTGCCAGCCCTCCAGCGGGTAACACCGGGGAGCTGTTTTTT
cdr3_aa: CASPPAGNTGELFF

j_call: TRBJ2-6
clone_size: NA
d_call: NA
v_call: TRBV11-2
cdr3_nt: TGTGCCAGCAGCTTAGTGTGGTTTGGGGCCAACGTCCTGACTTTC
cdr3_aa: CASSLVWFGANVLTF

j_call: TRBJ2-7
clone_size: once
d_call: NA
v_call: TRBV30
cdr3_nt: TGTGCCTGGAGTGTTACGGGGGCGGAGCAGTACTTC
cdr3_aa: CAWSVTGAEQYF

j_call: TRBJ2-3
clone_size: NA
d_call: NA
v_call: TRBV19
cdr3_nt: TGTGCCAGTAGTCTCGGCTCTCGGGCTAGCACAGATACGCAGTATTTT
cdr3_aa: CASSLGSRASTDTQYF

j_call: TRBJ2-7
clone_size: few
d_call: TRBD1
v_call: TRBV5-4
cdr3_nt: TGTGCCAGCAGCTTGGTAGGACAGGGGAACGAGCAGTACTTC
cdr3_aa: CASSLVGQGNEQYF

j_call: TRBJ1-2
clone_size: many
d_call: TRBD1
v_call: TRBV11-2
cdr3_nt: TGTGCCAGCAGCTTAGAGGGTGGACAGGGGCACTATGGCTACACCTTC
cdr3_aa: CASSLEGGQGHYGYTF

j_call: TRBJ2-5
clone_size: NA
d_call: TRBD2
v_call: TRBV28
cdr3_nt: TGTGCCAGCCGGGAGGGGGGGCCCCCAGAGACCCAGTACTTC
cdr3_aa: CASREGGPPETQYF

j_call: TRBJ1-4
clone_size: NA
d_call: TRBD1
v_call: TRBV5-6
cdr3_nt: TGTGCCAGCAGCAAACCGGGACAGGGGGAAAGTGAAAAACTGTTTTTT
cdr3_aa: CASSKPGQGESEKLFF

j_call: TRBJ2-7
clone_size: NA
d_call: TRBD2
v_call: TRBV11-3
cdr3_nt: TGTGCCAGCAGTGACGAATTAGCGGGAGGCGGCGAGCAGTACTTC
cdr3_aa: CASSDELAGGGEQYF

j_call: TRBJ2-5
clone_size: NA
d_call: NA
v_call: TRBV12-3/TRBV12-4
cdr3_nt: TGTGCCAGCAGTTTATTTGAGACCCAGTACTTC
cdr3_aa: CASSLFETQYF

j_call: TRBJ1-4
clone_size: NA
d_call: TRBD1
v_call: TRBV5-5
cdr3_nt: TGTGCCAGCCAGGGTATTACAGGGGACAGGGAAAAACTGTTTTTT
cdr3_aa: CASQGITGDREKLFF

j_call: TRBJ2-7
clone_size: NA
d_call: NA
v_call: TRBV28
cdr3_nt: TGTGCCAGCAGTTCCCACCACGAGCAGTACTTC
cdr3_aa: CASSSHHEQYF

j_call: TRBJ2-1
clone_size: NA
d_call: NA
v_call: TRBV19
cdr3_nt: TGTGCCAGTAGTGGCCAGAGCTCCTACAATGAGCAGTTCTTC
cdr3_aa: CASSGQSSYNEQFF

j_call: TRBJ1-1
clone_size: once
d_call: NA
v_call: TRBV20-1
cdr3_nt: TGCAGTGCTAGTGTTCCAGGGGACACTGAAGCTTTCTTT
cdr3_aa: CSASVPGDTEAFF

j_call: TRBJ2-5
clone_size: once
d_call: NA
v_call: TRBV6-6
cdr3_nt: TGTGCCAGCAGTCGCAGCCCCTTGGCAGGGAAAGAGACCCAGTACTTC
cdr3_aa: CASSRSPLAGKETQYF

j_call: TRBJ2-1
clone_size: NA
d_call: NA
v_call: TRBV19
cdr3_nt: TGTGCCAGTAGTATTGAGTACGGTGAGCAGTTCTTC
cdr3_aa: CASSIEYGEQFF

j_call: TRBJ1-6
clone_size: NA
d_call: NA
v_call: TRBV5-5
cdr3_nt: TGTGCCAGCAGCTTCGGGGGAGGTTATTCACCCCTCCACTTT
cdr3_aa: CASSFGGGYSPLHF

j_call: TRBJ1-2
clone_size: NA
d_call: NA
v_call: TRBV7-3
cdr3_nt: TGTGCCAGCAGCTTGGAATCAAGGACAGATTCAGACCATGGCTACACCTTC
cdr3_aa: CASSLESRTDSDHGYTF

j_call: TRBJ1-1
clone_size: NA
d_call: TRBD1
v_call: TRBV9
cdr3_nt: TGTGCCAGCGCAACAGGGGTTGGAATGAACACTGAAGCTTTCTTT
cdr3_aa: CASATGVGMNTEAFF

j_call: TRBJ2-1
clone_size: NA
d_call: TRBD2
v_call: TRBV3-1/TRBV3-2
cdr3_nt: TGTGCCAGCAGCCAAGATTTAAGCGGGGGCCTCCTTAGGGAGCAGTTCTTC
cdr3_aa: CASSQDLSGGLLREQFF

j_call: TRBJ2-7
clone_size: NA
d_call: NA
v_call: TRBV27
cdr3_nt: TGTGCCAGCAGTTTGGGGGTCGAGCAGTACTTC
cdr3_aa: CASSLGVEQYF

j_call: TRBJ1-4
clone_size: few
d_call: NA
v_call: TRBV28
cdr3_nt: TGTGCCAGCAGTCCCCAGGGAGCAACTAATGAAAAACTGTTTTTT
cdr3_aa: CASSPQGATNEKLFF

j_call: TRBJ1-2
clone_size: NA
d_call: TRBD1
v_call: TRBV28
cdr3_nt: TGTGCCAGCAGTCGGACAGGAATTTATGGCTACACCTTC
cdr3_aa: CASSRTGIYGYTF

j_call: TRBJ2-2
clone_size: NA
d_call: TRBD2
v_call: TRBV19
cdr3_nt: TGTGCCAGTTGTATGGGCTTAATTGGACTAGCGGGACCGGGGACCGGGGAGCTGTTTTTT
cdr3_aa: CASCMGLIGLAGPGTGELFF

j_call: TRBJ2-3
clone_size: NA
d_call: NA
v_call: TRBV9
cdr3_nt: TGTGCCAGCAGCGTCAGACAAAGCACAGATACGCAGTATTTT
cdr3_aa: CASSVRQSTDTQYF

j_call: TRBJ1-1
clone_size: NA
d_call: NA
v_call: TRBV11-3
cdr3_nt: TGTGCCAGCAGCTTAGTGGGTTCGGACACTGAAGCTTTCTTT
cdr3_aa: CASSLVGSDTEAFF

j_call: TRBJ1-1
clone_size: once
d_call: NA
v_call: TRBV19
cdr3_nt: TGTGCCAGCCAGGAGGGACGTCTCGGATTATCTCGAATCACTGAAGCTTTCTTT
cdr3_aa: CASQEGRLGLSRITEAFF

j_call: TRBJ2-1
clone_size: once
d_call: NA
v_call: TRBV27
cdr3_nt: TGTGCCAGCAGTTTATCGATCGTAGGAAACAATGAGCAGTTCTTC
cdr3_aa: CASSLSIVGNNEQFF

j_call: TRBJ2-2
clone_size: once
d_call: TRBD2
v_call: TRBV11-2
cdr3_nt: TGTGCCATCCCCGTTAGGGGGCTAGCGGGGGGGCCGGCCGGGGAGCTGTTTTTT
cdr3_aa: CAIPVRGLAGGPAGELFF

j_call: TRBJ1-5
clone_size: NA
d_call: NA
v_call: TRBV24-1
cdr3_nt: TGTGCCACCAGTGACCCTTCAGGGGAAGGTCAGCCCCAGCATTTT
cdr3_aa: CATSDPSGEGQPQHF

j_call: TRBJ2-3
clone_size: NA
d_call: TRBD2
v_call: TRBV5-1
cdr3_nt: TGCGCCAGCAGCTCCCTAGCGGGAGGGCCCCCAGATACGCAGTATTTT
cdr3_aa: CASSSLAGGPPDTQYF

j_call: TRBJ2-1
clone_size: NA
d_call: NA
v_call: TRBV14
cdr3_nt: TGTGCCAGCAGCCCTCGAATACACAATGAGCAGTTCTTC
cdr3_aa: CASSPRIHNEQFF